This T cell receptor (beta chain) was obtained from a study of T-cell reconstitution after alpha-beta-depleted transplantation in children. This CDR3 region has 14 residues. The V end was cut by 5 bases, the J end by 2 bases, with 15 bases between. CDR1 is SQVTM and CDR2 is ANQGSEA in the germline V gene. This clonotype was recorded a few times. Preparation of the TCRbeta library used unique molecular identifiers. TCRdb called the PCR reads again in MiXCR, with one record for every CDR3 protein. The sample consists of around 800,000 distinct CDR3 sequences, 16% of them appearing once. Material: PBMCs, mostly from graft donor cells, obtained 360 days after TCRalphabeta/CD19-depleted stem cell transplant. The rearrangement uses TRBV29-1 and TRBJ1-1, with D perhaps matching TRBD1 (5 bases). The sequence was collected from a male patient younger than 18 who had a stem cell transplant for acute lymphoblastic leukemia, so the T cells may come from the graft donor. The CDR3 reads CSVPNPRDNTEAFF. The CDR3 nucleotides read TGCAGCGTTCCCAACCCCAGGGATAACACTGAAGCTTTCTTT.